This T cell receptor (beta chain) appears in the sequencing data of a study of beta chain features in type 1 diabetes. This clone was found a few times. Antigen specificity is unknown. TCRB transcripts that were expressed got sequenced, as all of the isolated RNA had been reverse transcribed. Produced via immunoSEQ multiplex PCR; TCRdb's table is partial and in-frame only. The sample lists under 450,000 clones; approximately 13% were seen once. The purity of all sorted populations exceeded 98%. The ends were cut back, 2 bases at V and 4 bases at J, with 8 bases in the middle. CDR1 KGHSH and CDR2 LQKENI come from the germline V gene. This CDR3 region has 13 residues. Whole-study results and caveats: Within patients, naive, central memory and Treg TCRB repertoires seemed more similar than within healthy donors. Lower insertion and higher deletion counts appeared at VDJ junctions in type 1 diabetes patients. Moderate but significant shortening of TCRB CDR3s was recorded in all four CD4+ subsets from Type 1 diabetes patients.

The TCR sequence derives from a man between 25 and 39 years old in good health. Specimen: naive CD4+ T cells from blood. The chain carries TRBV18 and TRBJ2-5; D is uncertain. The CDR3 loop reads CASSPYNGETQYF. The CDR3 DNA follows: TGTGCCAGCTCACCATACAACGGAGAGACCCAGTACTTC.